This TCR beta chain was captured in a study of blood T cell repertoires in COVID-19. The overall study: Material from acute and convalescent COVID-19 was sourced from the United States, Italy and Spain.

CDR3 length: 12 amino acids. The germline V and J ends were trimmed by 6 bases and 6 bases, with 11 bases remaining between them. Germline CDR1 reads MDHEN; CDR2 reads SYDVKM. The table came from immunoSEQ multiplex PCR; TCRdb's copy has only in-frame clones and leaves some out. Of 200,000 to 250,000 clones in the sample, roughly four fifths are singletons; the top ten hold 8% to 9%. Specimen: peripheral blood. This rearrangement joins TRBV28 to TRBJ1-2, with D possibly TRBD1 on 6 matching bases. This TCR came from a woman aged 80 or over with COVID-19, enrolled during active disease. Here the CDR3 DNA reads TGTGCCAGCAGCGGACAGACGGATGGCTACACCTTC. Protein sequence: CASSGQTDGYTF.